A selection of T cell receptor beta chains follows, all from one sample in a study of molecular identifiers for immune sequencing clone quantification. Each CDR3 protein is one row after TCRdb ran MiXCR on the PCR reads. The sample has approximately 590,000 distinct CDR3 sequences; roughly 23% are singletons. The specimen was naive CD8+ T cells from blood, with Jurkat cell RNA spiked in. These receptors all come from a human donor in good health. Some libraries in this study had Jurkat cell RNA spiked in. Each CDR3 is given with its conserved first and last residue.

v_call	j_call	cdr3_aa
TRBV6-2/TRBV6-3	TRBJ2-2	CASGWGTGELFF
TRBV5-5	TRBJ2-7	CASSLVQASYEQYF
TRBV20-1	TRBJ1-6	CSARDSGDLNSPLHF
TRBV29-1	TRBJ2-2	CSVIPPEGPNTGGLFF
TRBV27	TRBJ2-3	CASSQTGTNTDTQYF
TRBV6-5	TRBJ2-5	CASSYSGTQYF
TRBV2	TRBJ2-2	CASSEWEGTGELFF
TRBV4-3	TRBJ2-7	CASSQDLSGSNEQYF
TRBV7-6	TRBJ2-2	CATGSGELFF
TRBV14	TRBJ2-4	CASSQGEPAKNIQYF
TRBV27	TRBJ1-5	CASSLIPSNQPQHF
TRBV4-1	TRBJ1-3	CASSQPGTIASLVGNTIYF
TRBV4-2	TRBJ2-3	CASSLRVGSPDTQYF
TRBV20-1	TRBJ2-5	CSAFDDGPQETQYF
TRBV4-1	TRBJ2-7	CASSQTSGRAFNEQYF
TRBV12-3/TRBV12-4	TRBJ2-7	CASGTSAPYEQYF
TRBV7-2	TRBJ2-3	CASSLTGGTDTQNF